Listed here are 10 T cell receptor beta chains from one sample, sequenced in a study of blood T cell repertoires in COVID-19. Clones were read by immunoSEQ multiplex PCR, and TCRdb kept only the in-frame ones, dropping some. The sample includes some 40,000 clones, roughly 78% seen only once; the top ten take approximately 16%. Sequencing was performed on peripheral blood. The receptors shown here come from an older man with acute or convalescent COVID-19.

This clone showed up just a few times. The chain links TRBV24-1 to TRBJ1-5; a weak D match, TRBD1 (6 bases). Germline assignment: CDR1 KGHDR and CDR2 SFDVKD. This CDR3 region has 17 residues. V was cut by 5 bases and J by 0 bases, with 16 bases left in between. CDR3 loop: CATSGSLTGDSNQPQHF. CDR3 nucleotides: TGTGCCACCAGTGGCTCCTTGACAGGCGATAGCAATCAGCCCCAGCATTTT.

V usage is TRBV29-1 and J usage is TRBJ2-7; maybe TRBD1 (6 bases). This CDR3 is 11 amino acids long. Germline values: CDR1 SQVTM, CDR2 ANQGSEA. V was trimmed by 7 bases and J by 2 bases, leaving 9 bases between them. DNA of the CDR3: TGCAGCGCAGGACAGACCTACGAGCAGTACTTC. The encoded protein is CSAGQTYEQYF.

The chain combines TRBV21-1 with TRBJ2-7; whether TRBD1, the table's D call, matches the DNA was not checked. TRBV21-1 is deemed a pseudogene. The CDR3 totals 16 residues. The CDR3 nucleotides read TGTGCCAGCAGCAAAGGGAACGGACAGCTCACCTACGAGCAGTACTTC. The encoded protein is CASSKGNGQLTYEQYF.

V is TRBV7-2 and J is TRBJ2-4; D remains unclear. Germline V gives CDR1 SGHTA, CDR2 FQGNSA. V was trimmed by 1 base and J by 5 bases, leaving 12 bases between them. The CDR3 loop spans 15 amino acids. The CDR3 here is CASSLDPSRENIQYF. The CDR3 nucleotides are TGTGCCAGCAGCTTAGACCCGTCCCGCGAAAACATTCAGTACTTC.

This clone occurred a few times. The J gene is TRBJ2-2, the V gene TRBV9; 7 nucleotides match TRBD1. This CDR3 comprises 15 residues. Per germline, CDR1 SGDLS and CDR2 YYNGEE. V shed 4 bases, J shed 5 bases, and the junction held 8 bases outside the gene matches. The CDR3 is CASSPTGKKTGELFF. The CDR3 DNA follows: TGTGCCAGCAGCCCGACAGGGAAGAAGACCGGGGAGCTGTTTTTT.

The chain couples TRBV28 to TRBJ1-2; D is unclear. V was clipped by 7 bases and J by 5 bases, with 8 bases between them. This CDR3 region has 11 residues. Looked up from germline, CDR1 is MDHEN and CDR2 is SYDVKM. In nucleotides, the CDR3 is TGTGCCAGCATGAAACAGTATGGCTACACCTTC. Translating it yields CASMKQYGYTF.

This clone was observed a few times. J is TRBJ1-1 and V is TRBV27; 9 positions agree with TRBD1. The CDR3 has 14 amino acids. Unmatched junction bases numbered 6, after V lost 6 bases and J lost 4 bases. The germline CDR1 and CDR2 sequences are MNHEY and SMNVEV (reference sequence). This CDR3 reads CASSTPDRGTEAFF. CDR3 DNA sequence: TGTGCCAGCAGCACACCGGACAGGGGCACTGAAGCTTTCTTT.

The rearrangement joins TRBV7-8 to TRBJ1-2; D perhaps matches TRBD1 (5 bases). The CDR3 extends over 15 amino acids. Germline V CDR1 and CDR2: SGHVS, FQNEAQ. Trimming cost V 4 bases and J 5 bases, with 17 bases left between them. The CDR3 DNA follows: TGTGCCAGCAGCTCCCCCAATCCGGGGGATTATGGCTACACCTTC. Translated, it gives CASSSPNPGDYGYTF.

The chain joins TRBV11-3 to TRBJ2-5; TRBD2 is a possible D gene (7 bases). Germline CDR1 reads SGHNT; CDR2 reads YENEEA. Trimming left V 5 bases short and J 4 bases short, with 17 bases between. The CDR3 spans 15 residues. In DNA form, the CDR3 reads TGTGCCAGCAGCGCCTCGGGGGGCAAGTTAGAGACCCAGTACTTC. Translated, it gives CASSASGGKLETQYF.

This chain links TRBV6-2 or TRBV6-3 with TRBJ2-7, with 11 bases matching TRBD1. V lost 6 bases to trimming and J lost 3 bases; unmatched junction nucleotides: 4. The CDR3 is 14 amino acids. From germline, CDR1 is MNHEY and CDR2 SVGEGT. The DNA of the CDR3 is TGTGCCAGCAGCAGGACAGGGGGCGACTACGAGCAGTACTTC. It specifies CASSRTGGDYEQYF.